The entry below describes one T cell receptor beta chain. What it binds is unknown. This sample was included in a study of blood T cells in healthy people across ages. Notes on the study in general: Expanded clonotype changes were possibly confounded by unknown donor CMV status. More naive CD4+ cells and higher diversity were found in long-lived than in aged donors.

About 10 milliliters of peripheral blood were drawn from each donor into EDTA-treated tubes. At least 6 million PBMCs were isolated per sample. A second PCR of 7 to 11 cycles used a sample-barcoded 5' primer and a J-beta primer mix. TCRdb re-analysed the 5' RACE reads in MiXCR, keeping a single row per CDR3 protein. Of 380,000 or so distinct CDR3 sequences listed, more than 45% were seen once; the top ten hold over 40%. This CDR3 spans 14 amino acids. V lost 4 bases and J lost 7, with 14 bases in between. Germline V gene lookup returns CDR1 SGHRS and CDR2 YFSETQ. The sequence was collected from a man aged 55 to 69 in good health. The genes are TRBV5-1 and TRBJ2-2; D might be TRBD1 (6 bases). Sequences were obtained from blood. The CDR3 spells CASSPLTGIGELFF. DNA for the CDR3: TGCGCCAGCAGCCCGCTTACAGGGATCGGGGAGCTGTTTTTT. The full variable domain, its missing parts supplied by reference TRBV5-1 and TRBJ2-2, is KAGVTQTPRYLIKTRGQQVTLSCSPISGHRSVSWYQQTPGQGLQFLFEYFSETQRNKGNFPGRFSGRQFSNSRSEMNVSTLELGDSALYLCASSPLTGIGELFFGEGSRLTVL.